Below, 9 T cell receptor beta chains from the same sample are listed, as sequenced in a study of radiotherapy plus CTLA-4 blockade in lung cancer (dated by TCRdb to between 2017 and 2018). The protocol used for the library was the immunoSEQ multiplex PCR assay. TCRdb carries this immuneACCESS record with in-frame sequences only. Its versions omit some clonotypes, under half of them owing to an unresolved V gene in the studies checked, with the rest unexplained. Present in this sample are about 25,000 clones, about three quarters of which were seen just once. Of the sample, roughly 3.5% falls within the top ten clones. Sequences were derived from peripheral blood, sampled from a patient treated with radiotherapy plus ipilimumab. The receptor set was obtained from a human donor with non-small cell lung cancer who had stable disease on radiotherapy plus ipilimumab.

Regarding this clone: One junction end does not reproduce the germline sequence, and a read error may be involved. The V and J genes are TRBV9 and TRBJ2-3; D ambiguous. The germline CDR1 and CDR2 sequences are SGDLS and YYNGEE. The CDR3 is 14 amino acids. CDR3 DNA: TGTGCCGGCAGCGTAGAGTATGTGACAGATACGCAGTATTTT. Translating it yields CAGSVEYVTDTQYF.

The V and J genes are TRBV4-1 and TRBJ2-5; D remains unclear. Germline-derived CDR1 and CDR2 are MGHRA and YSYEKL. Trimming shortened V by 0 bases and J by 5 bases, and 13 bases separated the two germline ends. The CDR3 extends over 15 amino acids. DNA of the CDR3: TGCGCCAGCAGCCAAGATCCGGGTGAAGGGGAGACCCAGTACTTC. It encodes CASSQDPGEGETQYF.

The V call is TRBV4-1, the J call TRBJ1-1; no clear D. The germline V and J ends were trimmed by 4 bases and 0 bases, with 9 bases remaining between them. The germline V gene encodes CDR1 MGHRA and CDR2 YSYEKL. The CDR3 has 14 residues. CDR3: CASSRQGLNTEAFF. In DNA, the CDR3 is TGCGCCAGCAGCCGGCAAGGCCTGAACACTGAAGCTTTCTTT.

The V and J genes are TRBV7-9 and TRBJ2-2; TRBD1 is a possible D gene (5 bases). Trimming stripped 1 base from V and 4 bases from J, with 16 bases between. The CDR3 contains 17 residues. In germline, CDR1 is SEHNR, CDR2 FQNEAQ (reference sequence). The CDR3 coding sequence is TGTGCCAGCAGCTTAGTGGGGCCCCTTATGAGCACCGGGGAGCTGTTTTTT. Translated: CASSLVGPLMSTGELFF.

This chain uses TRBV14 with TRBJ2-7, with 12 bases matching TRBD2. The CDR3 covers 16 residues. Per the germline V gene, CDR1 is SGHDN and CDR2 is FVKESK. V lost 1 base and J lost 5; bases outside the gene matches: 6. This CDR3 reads CASSQGRTSGKHEQYF. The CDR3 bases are TGTGCCAGCAGCCAAGGGCGGACTAGCGGGAAACACGAGCAGTACTTC.

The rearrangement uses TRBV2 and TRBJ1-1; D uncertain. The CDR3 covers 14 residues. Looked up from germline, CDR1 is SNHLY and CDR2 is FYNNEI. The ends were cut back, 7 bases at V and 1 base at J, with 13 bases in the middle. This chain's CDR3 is CASMYGLGNTEAFF. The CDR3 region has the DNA TGTGCCAGCATGTATGGGTTAGGGAACACTGAAGCTTTCTTT.

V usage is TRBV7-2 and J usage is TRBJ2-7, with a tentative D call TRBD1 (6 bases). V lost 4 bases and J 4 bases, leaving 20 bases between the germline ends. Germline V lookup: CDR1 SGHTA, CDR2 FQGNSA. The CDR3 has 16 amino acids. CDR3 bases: TGTGCCAGCAGCTCTCCACCCCCTCGCACAGGGTACGAGCAGTACTTC. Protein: CASSSPPPRTGYEQYF.

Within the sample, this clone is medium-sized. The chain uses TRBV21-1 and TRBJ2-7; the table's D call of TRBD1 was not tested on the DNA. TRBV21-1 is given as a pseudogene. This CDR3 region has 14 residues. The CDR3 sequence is CASRPGAVYYEQYF. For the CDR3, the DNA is TGTGCCAGCAGACCAGGGGCAGTCTACTACGAGCAGTACTTC.

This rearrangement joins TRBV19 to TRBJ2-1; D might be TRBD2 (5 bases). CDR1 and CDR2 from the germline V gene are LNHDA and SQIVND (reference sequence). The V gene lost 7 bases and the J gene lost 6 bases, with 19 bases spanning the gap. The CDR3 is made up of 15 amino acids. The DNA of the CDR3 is TGTGCCAGTAACCTGGACTCCTATGGGGTCAATGAGCAGTTCTTC. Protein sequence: CASNLDSYGVNEQFF.